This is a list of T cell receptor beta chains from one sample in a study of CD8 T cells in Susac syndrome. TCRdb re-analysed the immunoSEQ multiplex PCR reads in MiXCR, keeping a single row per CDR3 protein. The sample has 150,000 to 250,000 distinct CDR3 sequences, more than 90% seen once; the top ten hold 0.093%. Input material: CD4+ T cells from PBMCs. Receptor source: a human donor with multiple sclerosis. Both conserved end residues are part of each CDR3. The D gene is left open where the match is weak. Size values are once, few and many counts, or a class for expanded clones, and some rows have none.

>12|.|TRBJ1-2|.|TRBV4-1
CASSQYDGLYTF
TGCGCCAGCAGCCAGTACGATGGACTCTACACCTTC
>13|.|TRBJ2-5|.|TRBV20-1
CSARQPGLETQYF
TGCAGTGCTAGACAACCAGGGTTAGAGACCCAGTACTTC
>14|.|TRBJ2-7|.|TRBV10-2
CASTLDRSSYEQYF
TGCGCCAGCACCCTGGACCGAAGCTCCTACGAGCAGTACTTC
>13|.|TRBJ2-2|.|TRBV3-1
CASSPDLPGELFF
TGTGCCAGCAGCCCAGACCTGCCCGGGGAGCTGTTTTTT
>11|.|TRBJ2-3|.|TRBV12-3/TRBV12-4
CATREGGTQYF
TGTGCCACCCGAGAGGGAGGAACGCAGTATTTT
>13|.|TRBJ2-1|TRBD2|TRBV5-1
CASGTSGVNEQFF
TGCGCCAGCGGGACTAGCGGGGTTAATGAGCAGTTCTTC
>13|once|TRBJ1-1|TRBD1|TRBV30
CAWSAWGGQGDFF
TGTGCCTGGAGTGCCTGGGGGGGACAGGGGGATTTCTTT
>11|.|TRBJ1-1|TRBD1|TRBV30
CAWSTGQGAFF
TGTGCCTGGAGTACGGGACAGGGGGCTTTCTTT
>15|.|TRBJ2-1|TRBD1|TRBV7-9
CASSLAGTVGDEQFF
TGTGCCAGCAGCTTAGCCGGGACAGTGGGTGATGAGCAGTTCTTC
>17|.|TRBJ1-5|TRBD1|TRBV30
CAWSMGTGDYSNQPQHF
TGTGCCTGGAGTATGGGGACAGGAGACTATAGCAATCAGCCCCAGCATTTT
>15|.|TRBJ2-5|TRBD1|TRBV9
CASSEGTGQGKTQYF
TGTGCCAGCAGCGAGGGGACGGGACAGGGCAAGACCCAGTACTTC
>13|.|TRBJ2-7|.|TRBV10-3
CAITPGPDYEQYF
TGTGCCATCACCCCGGGTCCAGACTACGAGCAGTACTTC
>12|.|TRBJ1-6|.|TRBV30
CAWSWAQSPLHF
TGTGCCTGGAGTTGGGCGCAATCGCCCCTCCACTTT
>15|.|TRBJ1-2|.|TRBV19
CAASARGRSNYGYTF
TGTGCCGCCAGTGCCCGGGGCCGGTCTAACTATGGCTACACCTTC
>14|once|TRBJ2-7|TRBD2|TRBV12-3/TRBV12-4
CASSVTSGPYEQYF
TGTGCCAGCAGTGTTACTAGCGGGCCCTACGAGCAGTACTTC
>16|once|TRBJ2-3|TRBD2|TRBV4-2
CASSQDLVAGVGTQYF
TGTGCCAGCAGCCAAGATCTGGTAGCGGGGGTGGGAACGCAGTATTTT
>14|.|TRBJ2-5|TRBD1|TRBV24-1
CATSLQGAGETQYF
TGTGCCACCAGTTTGCAGGGGGCAGGGGAGACCCAGTACTTC
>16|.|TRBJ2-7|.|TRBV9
CASSQRGLTNSYEQYF
TGTGCCAGCAGCCAACGGGGACTTACCAACTCCTACGAGCAGTACTTC
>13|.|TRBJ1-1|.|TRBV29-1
CSALGRRNTEAFF
TGCAGCGCTTTAGGACGGAGGAACACTGAAGCTTTCTTT
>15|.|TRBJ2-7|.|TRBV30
CAWSVFIGGPNEQYF
TGTGCCTGGAGTGTTTTTATAGGGGGTCCTAACGAGCAGTACTTC
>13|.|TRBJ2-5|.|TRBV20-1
CSAPTGIREPQYF
TGCAGTGCTCCTACAGGGATAAGAGAACCCCAGTACTTC
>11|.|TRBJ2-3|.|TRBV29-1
CSVDNWGAQYF
TGCAGCGTTGATAACTGGGGGGCGCAGTATTTT